What follows are 11 T cell receptor beta chains derived from one specimen sequenced in a study of identical twins (dated by TCRdb to 2015 to 2016). The receptor library was made with 5' RACE. The data were produced on an Illumina HiSeq 2000. The public reads were reanalyzed by TCRdb: fastp trimming at Q25, MiXCR alignment, in-frame beta chains only. Rows matching on CDR3 protein sequence are summarized as one entry with the most common DNA and genes. Counted in this sample were some 500,000 distinct CDR3 sequences; about 20% of them appeared once. Around 0.9% of the sample rests with the top ten. This same sample was also taken into another study, of T cells expressing NK-cell markers.

Sequencing was performed on CD4+ T cells sorted from blood. Receptors were obtained from a woman under 30 in good health.

The genes are TRBV5-1 and TRBJ1-2; D is undetermined. V was cut by 1 base and J by 8 bases, with 15 bases left in between. CDR1 SGHRS and CDR2 YFSETQ come from the germline V gene. This CDR3 has 14 amino acids. The CDR3 loop is CASSLQVEGGGYTF. Here the CDR3 DNA reads TGCGCCAGCAGCTTGCAAGTTGAGGGAGGGGGCTACACCTTC. The complete variable domain, with remaining parts taken from reference TRBV5-1 and TRBJ1-2, reads KAGVTQTPRYLIKTRGQQVTLSCSPISGHRSVSWYQQTPGQGLQFLFEYFSETQRNKGNFPGRFSGRQFSNSRSEMNVSTLELGDSALYLCASSLQVEGGGYTFGSGTRLTVV.

The CDR3 here is CASSQPGQGTRKLFF. Written as DNA, the CDR3 is TGTGCCAGCAGCCAACCGGGACAGGGGACGAGAAAACTGTTTTTT. The chain couples TRBV7-9 to TRBJ1-4, with TRBD1 matching 10 bases. Germline values: CDR1 SEHNR, CDR2 FQNEAQ (reference sequence). This CDR3 comprises 15 residues. Trimming at V came to 5 bases and at J to 10 bases, leaving 10 bases not matched to a gene.

In its sample, this clonotype was seen once. This chain connects TRBV30 to TRBJ1-2, with 8 positions matching TRBD1. Per germline, CDR1 GTSNPN and CDR2 SVGIG (reference sequence). Losses at the gene ends were 4 bases for V and 7 bases for J; bases not matched to a gene: 8. This CDR3 contains 13 residues. The CDR3, as DNA: TGTGCCTGGACGAAACAGGGGGTGGGTGGCTACACCTTC. It is translated as CAWTKQGVGGYTF.

This clonotype was counted between two and nine times. The chain has TRBV10-1 and TRBJ2-3; maybe TRBD2 (6 bases). The CDR3 is 14 residues long. Germline V gene sequence: CDR1 WNHNN, CDR2 SYGVQD (reference sequence). V was shortened by 0 bases and J by 6 bases, with 10 bases between the two germline ends. The CDR3 here is CASSESGGGDTQYF. For the CDR3, the DNA is TGCGCCAGCAGTGAGTCGGGTGGGGGGGATACGCAGTATTTT.

This clonotype has only a few counts. This chain links TRBV7-9 with TRBJ2-3; tentative D call: TRBD2 (7 bases). The V and J ends lost 0 bases and 3 bases respectively, with 10 bases between them. The CDR3 loop spans 15 amino acids. Germline V gene lookup returns CDR1 SEHNR and CDR2 FQNEAQ (reference sequence). Here the CDR3 DNA reads TGTGCCAGCAGCTTAGCGGGGGGGCGAACAGATACGCAGTATTTT. Protein sequence: CASSLAGGRTDTQYF.

This clonotype was seen a handful of times. The chain links TRBV20-1 to TRBJ2-7; tentatively, D is TRBD2 (7 bases). In germline, CDR1 is DFQATT, CDR2 SNEGSKA (reference sequence). V was pared by 5 bases and J by 1 base, with 18 bases between. This CDR3 has 15 amino acids. Written as DNA, the CDR3 is TGCAGTGCTGCTCGGGGGGCGGGGCTGTCCTACGAGCAGTACTTC. This sequence encodes CSAARGAGLSYEQYF.

V is TRBV5-5 and J is TRBJ2-7; D might be TRBD1 or TRBD2, each matching 5 bases. V was trimmed by 0 bases and J by 2 bases, leaving 12 bases between them. There are 15 residues in the CDR3. Germline CDR1 reads SGHKS; CDR2 reads YYEKEE (reference sequence). The CDR3 region is CASSLGGALPYEQYF. The CDR3 DNA reads as TGTGCCAGCAGCTTGGGAGGGGCTCTTCCCTACGAGCAGTACTTC. The whole variable domain, filled in from reference TRBV5-5 and TRBJ2-7, reads DAGVTQSPTHLIKTRGQQVTLRCSPISGHKSVSWYQQVLGQGPQFIFQYYEKEERGRGNFPDRFSARQFPNYSSELNVNALLLGDSALYLCASSLGGALPYEQYFGPGTRLTVT.

The chain couples TRBV20-1 to TRBJ1-3, with D possibly being TRBD1 (6 bases). Germline-derived CDR1 and CDR2 are DFQATT and SNEGSKA (reference sequence). Trimming cost V 0 bases and J 4 bases, with 10 bases left between them. There are 14 residues in the CDR3. CDR3 residues: CSAREGAPGNTIYF. For the CDR3, the DNA is TGCAGTGCTAGAGAGGGGGCGCCGGGAAACACCATATATTTT.

The chain has TRBV11-1 and TRBJ1-2; D is unclear. The CDR3 covers 11 residues. CDR1 and CDR2 from the germline V gene are SGHAT and FQDESV (reference sequence). Deletions cut 4 bases from V and 8 bases from J, with 8 bases between. The CDR3 protein is CASSSMGGYTF. The CDR3, as DNA: TGTGCCAGCAGCTCCATGGGGGGCTACACCTTC.

There are a few counts of this clonotype. The chain links TRBV5-5 to TRBJ2-7; 8 bases map to TRBD2. Germline values: CDR1 SGHKS, CDR2 YYEKEE (reference sequence). The CDR3 consists of 15 residues. V gave up 4 bases and J gave up 0 bases; unmatched junction bases: 6. CDR3 coding DNA: TGTGCCAGCAGCAGGACCGGGACTAGCTCCTACGAGCAGTACTTC. It specifies CASSRTGTSSYEQYF.

This clonotype came up many times. The chain joins TRBV20-1 to TRBJ1-1, with a tentative D call TRBD1 (6 bases). Germline lookup yields CDR1 DFQATT and CDR2 SNEGSKA (reference sequence). Trimming took off 1 base at V and 0 bases at J, with 12 bases between the two ends. The CDR3 sequence is 15 residues long. CDR3 DNA sequence: TGCAGTGCTAGAGTAGGGGGACGGTTGAACACTGAAGCTTTCTTT. Translated: CSARVGGRLNTEAFF.